Presented here are 4 T cell receptor beta chains from one specimen sequenced in a study of regulatory T cells in long-lasting Graves disease. Construction of the TCR beta libraries employed iRepertoire HTBI primers in conjunction with Arm-PCR of CDR3 regions. TCRdb reprocessed the multiplex PCR reads via MiXCR and lists one record per CDR3 protein. This table holds more than 400,000 distinct CDR3 sequences, around 17% found once. The time point here: newly diagnosed GD, antithyroid drugs for less than 3 months. Generation of the TCR library employed RNA extracted from PBMCs. This sample was shared with a second study, whose subject was T cells in Graves' hyperthyroidism and ophthalmopathy.

The material was peripheral blood mononuclear cells (PBMCs), obtained at new diagnosis, from a patient treated with antithyroid drugs. These receptors all come from a young woman with Graves disease.

This clonotype came up many times. Here the CDR3 reads CASSLQGAAPQQYF. The CDR3 nucleotides are TGTGCCAGCAGCTTACAGGGGGCGGCCCCGCAGCAGTACTTC. This chain links TRBV11-1 with TRBJ2-7, with 8 bases lining up with TRBD1. The CDR3 has 14 residues. CDR1 is SGHAT and CDR2 is FQDESV in the germline V gene (reference sequence). With V trimmed by 2 bases and J by 8 bases, 8 bases remained unmatched.

This rearrangement joins TRBV5-4 to TRBJ2-1, with 8 nucleotides matching TRBD2. This CDR3 has 16 amino acids. Germline CDR1 reads SGHNT; CDR2 reads YYREEE (reference sequence). The trim removed 0 bases at V and 2 bases at J, leaving 4 bases unmatched. This CDR3 reads CASSLGVLAAYNEQFF. The CDR3 nucleotides read TGTGCCAGCAGCTTGGGTGTACTAGCGGCCTACAATGAGCAGTTCTTC.

The genes are TRBV7-9 and TRBJ2-7; a weak D match, TRBD1 (6 bases). Germline assignment: CDR1 SEHNR and CDR2 FQNEAQ (reference sequence). The CDR3 extends over 16 amino acids. The V end lost 2 bases, the J end lost 0 bases, and 14 bases lay between the germline ends. The CDR3 region is CASSLFYRELSYEQYF. DNA for the CDR3: TGTGCCAGCAGCTTATTTTACAGGGAACTCTCCTACGAGCAGTACTTC. Supplemented by reference TRBV7-9 and TRBJ2-7, the full variable domain reads DTGVSQNPRHKITKRGQNVTFRCDPISEHNRLYWYRQTLGQGPEFLTYFQNEAQLEKSRLLSDRFSAERPKGSFSTLEIQRTEQGDSAMYLCASSLFYRELSYEQYFGPGTRLTVT.

This clonotype has ten or more counts. This rearrangement joins TRBV28 to TRBJ2-7; weak D call: TRBD1 (6 bases). Deletions cut 5 bases from V and 6 bases from J, with 11 bases between. The CDR3 extends over 12 amino acids. Germline V gene data show CDR1 as MDHEN and CDR2 as SYDVKM. The CDR3: CASSAQGPEQYF. The CDR3 DNA is TGTGCCAGCAGTGCGCAGGGGCCCGAGCAGTACTTC.